Listed here are 20 T cell receptor beta chains from one sample, sequenced in a study of T cells in Graves' hyperthyroidism and ophthalmopathy. RNA transcripts yielded amplified TCR beta CDR3 regions. First-round RT-PCR targeting the TCR CDR3 was performed with the HTBI primer set. TCRdb re-called the multiplex PCR reads with MiXCR, one entry per CDR3 protein. This table has almost 350,000 distinct CDR3 sequences, about a sixth appearing once. Sequencing input: blood. The receptors were sampled from a woman between 40 and 55 years old with Graves' ophthalmopathy.

This clonotype came up many times. V gene TRBV7-9 combines with J gene TRBJ2-5; 8 bases are shared with TRBD2. J gave up 2 bases and V 0 bases, and 2 bases lay outside the gene matches. Per the germline V gene, CDR1 is SEHNR and CDR2 is FQNEAQ (reference sequence). This CDR3 has 15 residues. In DNA form, the CDR3 reads TGTGCCAGCAGCTTAGCCCAGCGGGGGCAAGAGACCCAGTACTTC. This sequence encodes CASSLAQRGQETQYF. Full variable domain (rest looked up from reference TRBV7-9 and TRBJ2-5): DTGVSQNPRHKITKRGQNVTFRCDPISEHNRLYWYRQTLGQGPEFLTYFQNEAQLEKSRLLSDRFSAERPKGSFSTLEIQRTEQGDSAMYLCASSLAQRGQETQYFGPGTRLLVL.

This clonotype was observed many times. This chain joins TRBV4-1 and TRBJ2-2, with D tentatively TRBD2 (5 bases). Trimming removed 3 bases from V and 2 bases from J, with 7 bases in between. CDR1 is MGHRA and CDR2 is YSYEKL in the germline V gene. The CDR3 totals 14 residues. This CDR3 reads CASSHPSNTGELFF. DNA of the CDR3: TGCGCCAGCAGCCATCCTAGCAACACCGGGGAGCTGTTTTTT.

Concerning this clonotype itself: A single base separates this from a much larger clone, so it may be a read error. The genes are TRBV19 and TRBJ1-2; the match to TRBD1 covers 9 bases. V gave up 7 bases and J gave up 8 bases; unmatched junction bases: 11. The CDR3 loop spans 14 amino acids. Germline values: CDR1 LNHDA, CDR2 SQIVND (reference sequence). The CDR3 DNA is TGTGCCAGTAAAGGCGTACAGGGGGCTCAAGGCTACACCTTC. It yields the protein CASKGVQGAQGYTF.

At least ten counts were recorded for this clonotype. The J gene is TRBJ2-7, the V gene TRBV28; D is possibly TRBD1 or TRBD2 (7 bases each). The ends were cut back, 6 bases at V and 3 bases at J, with 24 bases in the middle. This CDR3 is built from 17 residues. The germline V gene has CDR1 MDHEN and CDR2 SYDVKM. The CDR3 loop is CASRHQTRGRDNYEQYF. The CDR3 DNA is TGTGCCAGCAGGCACCAGACCAGGGGGAGGGATAACTACGAGCAGTACTTC.

This clonotype was seen repeatedly, ten times or more. The V and J genes are TRBV12-3 or TRBV12-4 and TRBJ1-1; D is unclear. The CDR3 sequence is 15 residues long. V lost 7 bases, J lost 1 base, and 16 bases lay in between. CDR3: CASTNKRPTNTEAFF. The CDR3, as DNA: TGTGCCAGCACCAATAAGCGGCCAACGAACACTGAAGCTTTCTTT.

This clonotype was recorded at least ten times. V gene TRBV6-1 combines with J gene TRBJ2-5, with TRBD2 as a possible D gene (6 bases). V gave up 4 bases and J gave up 4 bases, with 10 bases separating them. This CDR3 region has 13 residues. CDR1 is MNHNS and CDR2 is SASEGT in the germline V gene. The CDR3 sequence: CASSALGGETQYF. CDR3 in DNA: TGTGCCAGCAGTGCCTTGGGGGGAGAGACCCAGTACTTC.

This clonotype was observed a handful of times. The chain has TRBV6-5 and TRBJ2-1; tentative D call: TRBD2 (5 bases). CDR1 is MNHEY, CDR2 SVGAGI, per germline. CDR3 length: 15 amino acids. V was pared by 1 base and J by 8 bases, with 15 bases between. CDR3 nucleotides: TGTGCCAGCAGTTACTTGGGCATGAGGGCTGATGAGCAGTTCTTC. Its translation: CASSYLGMRADEQFF.

This clonotype has at least ten counts. The CDR3 DNA reads as TGTGCCAGCGGGACCGGTGAAGCTTTCTTT. It is translated as CASGTGEAFF. This chain joins TRBV2 and TRBJ1-1; D is perhaps TRBD1 (5 bases). V gave up 8 bases and J gave up 7 bases, with 8 bases separating them. CDR1 SNHLY and CDR2 FYNNEI come from the germline V gene. CDR3 size: 10 residues.

The chain links TRBV19 to TRBJ1-1, with D perhaps TRBD1 (5 bases). V was clipped by 4 bases and J by 4 bases, with 10 bases between them. From germline, CDR1 is LNHDA and CDR2 SQIVND (reference sequence). This CDR3 region has 13 residues. The CDR3 spells CASSNSGRTEAFF. DNA for the CDR3: TGTGCCAGTAGTAACTCGGGGCGCACTGAAGCTTTCTTT.

This chain links TRBV12-3 or TRBV12-4 with TRBJ2-7, with TRBD2 as a possible D gene (6 bases). The better agreement between TRBJ2-1 and the DNA end casts doubt on the J call. This CDR3 spans 17 amino acids. The CDR3 region is CASSSEGWAGSSYEQFF. The CDR3 DNA sequence: TGTGCCAGCAGTTCCGAAGGGTGGGCCGGGAGCTCCTACGAGCAGTTCTTC.

The table lists this clonotype with many counts. The rearrangement links TRBV20-1 to TRBJ1-1; TRBD1 is a possible D gene (5 bases). CDR3 length equals 16 residues. Germline V gene data show CDR1 as DFQATT and CDR2 as SNEGSKA (reference sequence). Trimming cost V 0 bases and J 2 bases, with 16 bases left between them. CDR3: CSARDQKDMFNTEAFF. CDR3 in DNA: TGCAGTGCTAGAGATCAGAAGGACATGTTCAACACTGAAGCTTTCTTT.

This clonotype has only a few counts. This clone may be a read error of a much larger clone one base away. This chain connects TRBV2 to TRBJ2-7, with D maybe TRBD1 (5 bases). Trimming shortened V by 7 bases and J by 1 base, and 20 bases separated the two germline ends. CDR3 length equals 16 residues. Germline loops: CDR1 SNHLY, CDR2 FYNNEI. The CDR3 sequence: CASTPKQAEPSYEQYF. The CDR3 DNA is TGTGCCAGCACCCCGAAACAGGCGGAACCATCCTACGAGCAGTACTTC.

This clonotype was recorded at least ten times. The rearrangement uses TRBV11-2 and TRBJ2-5; D not resolved. CDR3 length: 12 amino acids. Germline CDR1 is SGHAT and CDR2 is FQNNGV. V lost 5 bases and J lost 9, with 13 bases in between. CDR3 bases: TGTGCCAGCAGCGCTCGAGGTCGTTCCCAGTACTTC. This codes for CASSARGRSQYF.

The chain combines TRBV11-2 with TRBJ2-2; D tentatively fits TRBD1 or TRBD2 (5 bases each). Trimming cost V 5 bases and J 0 bases, with 13 bases left between them. Germline V lookup: CDR1 SGHAT, CDR2 FQNNGV. The CDR3 loop spans 16 amino acids. CDR3 in amino acids: CASSVSGTANTGELFF. CDR3 bases: TGTGCCAGCAGCGTATCAGGGACGGCGAACACCGGGGAGCTGTTTTTT.

J is TRBJ2-7 and V is TRBV6-2 or TRBV6-3; 7 nucleotides match TRBD2. The CDR3 runs to 14 residues. Trimming cost V 5 bases and J 3 bases; bases outside gene matches: 7. Germline loops: CDR1 MNHEY, CDR2 SVGEGT. The CDR3 DNA follows: TGTGCCAGCAGTCCACGAGCTAGCGGCTACGAGCAGTACTTC. Its translation: CASSPRASGYEQYF.

The chain uses TRBV28 and TRBJ2-7, with TRBD2 matching 11 bases. V dropped 4 bases and J dropped 2; count of bases not matched to a gene: 7. Germline V gene lookup returns CDR1 MDHEN and CDR2 SYDVKM. The CDR3 spans 16 residues. CDR3 protein: CASSSLAGGAPYEQYF. The DNA for the CDR3 is TGTGCCAGCAGTTCATTAGCGGGAGGGGCCCCCTACGAGCAGTACTTC.

This clonotype was seen ten or more times. The genes are TRBV12-3 or TRBV12-4 and TRBJ2-2; D is uncertain. Trimming stripped 5 bases from V and 0 bases from J, with 10 bases between. The CDR3 extends over 15 amino acids. The CDR3 nucleotides are TGTGCCAGCAGTACGGCCCAGTCGAACACCGGGGAGCTGTTTTTT. Amino acids: CASSTAQSNTGELFF.

This clonotype was observed many times. The chain links TRBV5-1 to TRBJ2-5; no reliable D call. The CDR3 has 16 residues. Trimming removed 0 bases at V and 4 bases at J, with 16 bases between. From germline, CDR1 is SGHRS and CDR2 YFSETQ. The CDR3 nucleotides read TGCGCCAGCAGCTTGGGGGCGCGGACGCCTCCAGAGACCCAGTACTTC. This encodes CASSLGARTPPETQYF.

This clonotype was found many times. The chain links TRBV6-1 to TRBJ1-5; 7 bases are shared with TRBD1. Germline trimming cut 6 bases from V and 5 bases from J; bases unmatched to any gene: 10. The CDR3 is 15 amino acids. Germline V gene sequence: CDR1 MNHNS, CDR2 SASEGT. CDR3 residues: CASRETARGDQPQHF. The CDR3 nucleotides are TGTGCCAGCAGAGAGACAGCCAGGGGGGATCAGCCCCAGCATTTT.

This clonotype was seen many times. The V and J genes are TRBV11-2 and TRBJ2-5, with 14 bases fitting TRBD2. CDR3 length: 17 residues. The trim removed 5 bases at V and 4 bases at J, leaving 9 bases unmatched. Germline V gives CDR1 SGHAT, CDR2 FQNNGV. Here the CDR3 reads CASSTRTSGRFGETQYF. CDR3 sequence (DNA): TGTGCCAGCAGCACCCGGACTAGCGGGAGGTTTGGAGAGACCCAGTACTTC.